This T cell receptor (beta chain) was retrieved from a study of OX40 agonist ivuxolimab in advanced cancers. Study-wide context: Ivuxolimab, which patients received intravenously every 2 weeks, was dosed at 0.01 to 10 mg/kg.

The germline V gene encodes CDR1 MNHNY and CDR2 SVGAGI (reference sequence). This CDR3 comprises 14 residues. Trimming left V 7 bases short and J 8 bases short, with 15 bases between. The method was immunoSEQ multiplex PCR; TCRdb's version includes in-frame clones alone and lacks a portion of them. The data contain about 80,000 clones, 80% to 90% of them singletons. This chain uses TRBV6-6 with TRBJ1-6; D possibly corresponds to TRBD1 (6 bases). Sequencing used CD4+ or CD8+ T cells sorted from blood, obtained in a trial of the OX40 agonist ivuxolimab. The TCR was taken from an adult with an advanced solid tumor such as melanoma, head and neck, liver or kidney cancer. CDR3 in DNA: TGTGCCAGCACCCTCGGGACAAAAGATTCACCCCTCCACTTT. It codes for CASTLGTKDSPLHF.